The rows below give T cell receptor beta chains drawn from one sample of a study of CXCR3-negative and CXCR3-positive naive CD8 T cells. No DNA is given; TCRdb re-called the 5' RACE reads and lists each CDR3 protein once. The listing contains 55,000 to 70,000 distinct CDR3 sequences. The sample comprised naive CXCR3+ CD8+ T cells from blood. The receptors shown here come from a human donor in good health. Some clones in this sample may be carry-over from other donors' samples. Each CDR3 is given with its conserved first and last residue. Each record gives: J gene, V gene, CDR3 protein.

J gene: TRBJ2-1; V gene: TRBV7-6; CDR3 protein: CASSLVGEGLAGNGQFF
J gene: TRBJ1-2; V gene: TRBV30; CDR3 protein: CAWSDEVAPRGYTF
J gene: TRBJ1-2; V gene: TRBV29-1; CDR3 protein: CSVDPGYGYTF
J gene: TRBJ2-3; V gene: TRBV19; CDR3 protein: CASSILGDTQYF
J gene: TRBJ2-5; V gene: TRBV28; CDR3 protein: CASTPWLYQETQYF
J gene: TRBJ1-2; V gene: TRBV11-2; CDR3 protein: CASSSTTGLNYGYTF
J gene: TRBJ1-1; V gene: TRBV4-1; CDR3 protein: CASSLPIGDGTEAFF
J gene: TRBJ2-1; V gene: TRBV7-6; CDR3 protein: CASRYTGAAEQFF
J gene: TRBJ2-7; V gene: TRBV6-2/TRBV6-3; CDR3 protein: CASRDGAPYEQYF
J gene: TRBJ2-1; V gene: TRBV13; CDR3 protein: CASSLARSSYNEQFF
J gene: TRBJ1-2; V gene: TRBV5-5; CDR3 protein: CASSQDRGPRNYGYTF
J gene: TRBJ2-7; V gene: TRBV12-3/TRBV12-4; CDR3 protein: CASSPQVSYEQYF
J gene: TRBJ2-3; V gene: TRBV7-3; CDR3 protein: CASSFYGGEYTDTQYF
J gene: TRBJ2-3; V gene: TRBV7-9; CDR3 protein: CASNQLGGGSTDTQYF
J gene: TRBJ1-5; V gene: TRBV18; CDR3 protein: CASSPGPEDNQPQHF
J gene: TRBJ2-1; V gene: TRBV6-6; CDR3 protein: CASQAGDYNEQFF
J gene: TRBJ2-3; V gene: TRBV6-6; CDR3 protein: CASSLAGLTDTQYF
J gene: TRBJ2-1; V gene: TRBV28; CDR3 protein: CASTPGPSVDEQFF
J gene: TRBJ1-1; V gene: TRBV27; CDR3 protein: CASSFGWNTEAFF
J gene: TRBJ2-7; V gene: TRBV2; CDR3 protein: CASSDLTRGPPSYEQYF
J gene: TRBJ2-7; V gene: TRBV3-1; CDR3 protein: CASSHRDHLSYEQYF
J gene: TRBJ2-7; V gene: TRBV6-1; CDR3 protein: CASSEEGGSYEQYF
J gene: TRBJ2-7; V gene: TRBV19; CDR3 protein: CASSMGSGDYEQYF
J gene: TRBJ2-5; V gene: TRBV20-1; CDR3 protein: CSARDSGSGGQETQYF
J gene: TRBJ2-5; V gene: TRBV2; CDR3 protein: CASNNPRTSGFRLGGETQYF
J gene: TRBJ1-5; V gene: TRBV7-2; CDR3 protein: CASSPAWVGLGNQPQHF
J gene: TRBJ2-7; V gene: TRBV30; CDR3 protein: CAWQPGLAVSYEQYF
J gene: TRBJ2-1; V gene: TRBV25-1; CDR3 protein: CASSETWDREYNEQFF
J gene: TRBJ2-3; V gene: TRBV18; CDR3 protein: CASSPTGGRRTDTQYF
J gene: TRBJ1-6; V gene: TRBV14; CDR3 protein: CASSQGGGHNSPLHF
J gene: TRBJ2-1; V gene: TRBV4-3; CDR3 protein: CASSAGEGSPYNEQFF
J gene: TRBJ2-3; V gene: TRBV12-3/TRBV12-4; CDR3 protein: CASSLFLAGGPTDTQYF
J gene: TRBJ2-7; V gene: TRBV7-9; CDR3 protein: CASSPPVGTGGYEQYF
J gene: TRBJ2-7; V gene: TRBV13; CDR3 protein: CASSLKSFSLSYEQYF
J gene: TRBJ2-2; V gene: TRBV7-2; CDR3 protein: CASSLPNSGGANTGELFF
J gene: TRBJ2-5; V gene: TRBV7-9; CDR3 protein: CASSLVIAGETQYF
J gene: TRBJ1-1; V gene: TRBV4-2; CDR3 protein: CASSQALLKNTEAFF
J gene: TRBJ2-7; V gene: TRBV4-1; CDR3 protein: CASSQDDAYEQYF
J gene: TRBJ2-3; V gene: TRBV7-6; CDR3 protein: CASSFYPGTGVNTQYF
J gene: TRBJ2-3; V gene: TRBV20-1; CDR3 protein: CSARRLAESTDTQYF
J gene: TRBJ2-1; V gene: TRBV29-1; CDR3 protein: CSVLPTDYNEQFF
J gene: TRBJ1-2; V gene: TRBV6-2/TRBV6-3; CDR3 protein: CASNSNSPWGGYTF
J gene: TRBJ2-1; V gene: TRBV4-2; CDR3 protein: CASSQPPDRGGNEQFF